This TCR beta chain stems from a study of T-cell reconstitution after alpha-beta-depleted transplantation in children. Study-level results: Approximately two months post-transplant, alpha-beta T cells reportedly originated from several hundred expanded graft clones. T-cell counts and diversity at one year following transplant were attributed mainly to newly produced T cells. Surviving recipient T cells and intrathymic progenitors accounted for some patients' high TCRbeta diversity at day 60.

Unique molecular identifiers were used to barcode this TCRbeta library. One entry per CDR3 protein results from TCRdb running MiXCR on the PCR reads. Of a few hundred thousand distinct CDR3 sequences in the sample, over 10% were seen once. The CDR3 contains 16 residues. Trimming took off 3 bases at V and 2 bases at J, with 15 bases between the two ends. Germline V gene sequence: CDR1 MNHEY, CDR2 SMNVEV (reference sequence). This clonotype was detected only a few times. Its antigen is unknown. The origin of this receptor is a male patient between 10 and 17 years old who had a stem cell transplant for acute myeloid leukemia, so the T cells may come from the graft donor. The gene calls are TRBV27 and TRBJ2-3; a weak D match, TRBD2 (7 bases). The material was PBMCs, mostly from graft donor cells, obtained 360 days after TCRalphabeta/CD19-depleted stem cell transplant. The CDR3 region is CASSFLRGPNTDTQYF. CDR3 sequence (DNA): TGTGCCAGCAGTTTTCTGCGGGGGCCGAACACAGATACGCAGTATTTT.